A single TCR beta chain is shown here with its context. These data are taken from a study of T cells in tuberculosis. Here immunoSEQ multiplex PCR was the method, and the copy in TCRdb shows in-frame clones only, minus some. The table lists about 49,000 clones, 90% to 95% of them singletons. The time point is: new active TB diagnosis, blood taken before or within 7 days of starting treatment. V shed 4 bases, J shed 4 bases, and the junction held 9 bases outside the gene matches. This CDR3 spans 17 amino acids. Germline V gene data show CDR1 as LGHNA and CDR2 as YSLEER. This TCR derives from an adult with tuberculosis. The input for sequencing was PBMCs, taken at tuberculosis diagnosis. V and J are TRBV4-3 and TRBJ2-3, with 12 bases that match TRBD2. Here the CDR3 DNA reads TGCGCCAGCAGCCGTGGTCTAGCGGGAGGGCGTTCAGATACGCAGTATTTT. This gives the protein CASSRGLAGGRSDTQYF.